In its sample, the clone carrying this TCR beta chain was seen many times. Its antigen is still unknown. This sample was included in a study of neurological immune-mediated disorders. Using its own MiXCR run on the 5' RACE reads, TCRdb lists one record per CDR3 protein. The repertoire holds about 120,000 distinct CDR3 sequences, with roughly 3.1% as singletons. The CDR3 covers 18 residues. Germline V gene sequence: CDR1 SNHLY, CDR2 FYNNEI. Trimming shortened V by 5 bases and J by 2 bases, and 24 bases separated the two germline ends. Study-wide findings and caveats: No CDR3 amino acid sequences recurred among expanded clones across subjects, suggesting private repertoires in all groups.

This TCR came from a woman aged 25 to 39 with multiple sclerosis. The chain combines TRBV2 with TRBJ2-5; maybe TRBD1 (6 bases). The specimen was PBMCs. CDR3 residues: CASSSWQGKGDTQETQYF. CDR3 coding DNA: TGTGCCAGCAGTAGTTGGCAGGGGAAAGGGGATACTCAAGAGACCCAGTACTTC.